The present T cell receptor (beta chain) was sequenced within a study of T cell repertoires in cytomegalovirus infection. TCRdb re-analysed the reads in MiXCR, keeping a single row per CDR3 protein. The data contain about 920,000 distinct CDR3 sequences, around a third of them singletons. This clonotype was detected only a few times. The antigen remains undetermined. Germline V CDR1 and CDR2: LGHDT, YNNKEL (reference sequence). Losses at the gene ends were 3 bases for V and 5 bases for J; bases not matched to a gene: 11. The CDR3 has 17 residues. The rearrangement uses TRBV3-1 and TRBJ2-5; TRBD2 agrees at 11 bases. The source is a human donor in good health (CMV status not recorded). Some clones in this sample may be carry-over from other donors' samples. The sequencing here drew on cultured CD8+ T cells from PBMCs, taken from culture after CMV antigen stimulation. Here the CDR3 DNA reads TGTGCCAGCAGCCAGGACCCTCTAGCGGGGGGCAAGGAGACCCAGTACTTC. This translates into CASSQDPLAGGKETQYF.